These 18 T cell receptor beta chains were sequenced from one sample in a study of vaccination effects on CD4 cells after COVID-19. The antigens for these receptors are not known. When more than 9 days of culture had elapsed, CD4+ T cells were isolated. Each participant was administered two doses of either the BNT162b2 or the mRNA-1273 vaccine. The repertoire was sequenced with immunoSEQ multiplex PCR; TCRdb's copy has only in-frame clones and lacks some. The sample shows tens of thousands of clones, around 73% of them seen only once. The sample here was CD4+ T cells from PBMCs cultured without peptide, taken after COVID-19 vaccination. These receptors were collected from a human donor who received a COVID-19 vaccine.

The chain combines TRBV6-6 with TRBJ1-1; the D is unclear. V gave up 5 bases and J gave up 4 bases, with 8 bases separating them. The CDR3 covers 12 residues. CDR1 MNHNY and CDR2 SVGAGI come from the germline V gene (reference sequence). The CDR3 DNA follows: TGTGCCAGCAGTCCCGCTTCCACTGAAGCTTTCTTT. Amino acids: CASSPASTEAFF.

This clone was seen a few times. The sample has other DNA sequences that encode this CDR3 too. This chain uses TRBV7-9 with TRBJ2-5; D might be TRBD2 (6 bases). The germline V gene has CDR1 SEHNR and CDR2 FQNEAQ (reference sequence). The ends were cut back, 0 bases at V and 2 bases at J, with 7 bases in the middle. The CDR3 spans 14 residues. CDR3 loop: CASSLAGGQETQYF. CDR3 DNA: TGTGCCAGCAGCTTAGCGGGAGGACAAGAGACCCAGTACTTC. The full variable domain, rest sourced from reference TRBV7-9 and TRBJ2-5, is DTGVSQNPRHKITKRGQNVTFRCDPISEHNRLYWYRQTLGQGPEFLTYFQNEAQLEKSRLLSDRFSAERPKGSFSTLEIQRTEQGDSAMYLCASSLAGGQETQYFGPGTRLLVL.

For the CDR3, the DNA is TGTGCCAGTAACCCGACAGGGTCACGAGATGAGCAGTACTTC. Residues: CASNPTGSRDEQYF. The chain has TRBV19 and TRBJ2-7; 7 positions match TRBD1. V shed 7 bases and J 7 bases; nucleotides not matched to a gene: 13. Germline CDR1 LNHDA, CDR2 SQIVND (reference sequence). This CDR3 is 14 amino acids long. The whole variable domain, filled in from reference TRBV19 and TRBJ2-7, reads DGGITQSPKYLFRKEGQNVTLSCEQNLNHDAMYWYRQDPGQGLRLIYYSQIVNDFQKGDIAEGYSVSREKKESFPLTVTSAQKNPTAFYLCASNPTGSRDEQYFGPGTRLTVT.

The V and J genes are TRBV2 and TRBJ2-1; 10 nucleotides match TRBD1. The germline gives CDR1 SNHLY, CDR2 FYNNEI. The CDR3 loop spans 15 amino acids. Losses at the gene ends were 6 bases for V and 2 bases for J; bases not matched to a gene: 4. The CDR3 region is CASRAGQGPYNEQFF. CDR3 sequence (DNA): TGTGCCAGCAGGGCGGGACAGGGGCCCTACAATGAGCAGTTCTTC.

A single count supports this clone. The chain links TRBV6-1 to TRBJ2-7, with D hard to call. The CDR3 spans 14 residues. CDR1 is MNHNS and CDR2 is SASEGT in the germline V gene. V lost 2 bases, J lost 5 bases, and 13 bases lay in between. CDR3 coding DNA: TGTGCCAGCAGTGAACAATATGCCCGAAACGAGCAGTACTTC. This sequence encodes CASSEQYARNEQYF.

The chain employs TRBV5-5 and TRBJ1-1; the D is unclear. The germline CDR1 and CDR2 sequences are SGHKS and YYEKEE (reference sequence). This CDR3 spans 13 amino acids. With 2 bases removed from V and 3 bases from J, the gap between germline ends came to 8 bases. The CDR3, as DNA: TGTGCCAGCAGCTTTTCCCGGGACACTGAAGCTTTCTTT. It specifies CASSFSRDTEAFF.

The chain carries TRBV5-1 and TRBJ2-5; the D gene could be TRBD1 or TRBD2 (5 bases each). The CDR3 runs 15 residues. The germline CDR1 and CDR2 sequences are SGHRS and YFSETQ. Trimming left V 4 bases short and J 8 bases short, with 21 bases between. CDR3 in amino acids: CASSLSRGPRATQYF. CDR3 in DNA: TGCGCCAGCAGCCTCTCAAGGGGACCCCGGGCCACCCAGTACTTC.

The V and J genes are TRBV23-1 and TRBJ1-2, with D perhaps matching TRBD1 (5 bases). Being an ORF, TRBV23-1 has a function that is uncertain. The CDR3 extends over 14 amino acids. The V end was cut by 6 bases, the J end by 8 bases, with 19 bases between. CDR3 DNA: TGCGCCAGCAGCCCCGGGACCTTTGTGGGAGGCTACACCTTC. This encodes CASSPGTFVGGYTF.

The chain employs TRBV7-6 and TRBJ1-5; 7 bases are shared with TRBD1. This CDR3 contains 16 residues. The germline gives CDR1 SGHVS, CDR2 FNYEAQ. V lost 2 bases, J lost 1 base, and 5 bases stayed unmatched. CDR3 loop: CASSLRQGGSNQPQHF. For the CDR3, the DNA is TGTGCCAGCAGCTTACGACAGGGTGGGAGCAATCAGCCCCAGCATTTT.

This chain joins TRBV12-5 and TRBJ1-5; TRBD1 matches 8 bases. Looked up from germline, CDR1 is LGHNT and CDR2 is FRNRAP. Germline trimming cut 5 bases from V and 5 bases from J; bases unmatched to any gene: 2. The CDR3 sequence is 13 residues long. The CDR3 coding sequence is TGTGCTAGTGGTGCAGGGGGCGATCAGCCCCAGCATTTT. This sequence encodes CASGAGGDQPQHF.

This sequence joins TRBV5-4 and TRBJ1-3; D might be TRBD1 (5 bases). The V and J ends lost 4 bases and 0 bases respectively, with 11 bases between them. The germline V gene has CDR1 SGHNT and CDR2 YYREEE (reference sequence). CDR3 length: 15 residues. In nucleotides, the CDR3 is TGTGCCAGCAGCCACGACAGTCTCTCTGGAAACACCATATATTTT. Residues: CASSHDSLSGNTIYF.

The chain employs TRBV13 and TRBJ2-2; maybe TRBD1 (5 bases). The CDR3 spans 17 residues. The germline CDR1 and CDR2 sequences are PRHDT and FYEKMQ (reference sequence). The germline V and J ends were trimmed by 1 base and 2 bases, with 14 bases remaining between them. CDR3 in DNA: TGTGCCAGCAGCTTAGTGACCAGGGCGATAAACACCGGGGAGCTGTTTTTT. This sequence encodes CASSLVTRAINTGELFF.

This clone was counted once. The rearrangement links TRBV21-1 to TRBJ2-1. TRBV21-1 is described as a pseudogene. The CDR3 is 15 residues long. CDR3 residues: CASSKARVGVYEQFF. The CDR3 DNA follows: TGTGCCAGCAGCAAAGCCAGGGTGGGGGTATATGAGCAGTTCTTC.

V is TRBV27 and J is TRBJ2-1; 7 bases line up with TRBD1. The germline CDR1 and CDR2 sequences are MNHEY and SMNVEV (reference sequence). The CDR3 sequence is 14 residues long. The V and J ends lost 0 bases and 9 bases, in that order; junction bases with no gene match: 5. The CDR3 DNA reads as TGTGCCAGCAGTTTATCCCAGACAGGGTTTGAGCAGTTCTTC. This sequence encodes CASSLSQTGFEQFF.

In its sample, this clone is medium-sized. The gene calls are TRBV6-5 and TRBJ2-1; perhaps TRBD2 as D (6 bases). CDR1 is MNHEY and CDR2 is SVGAGI in the germline V gene. CDR3 size: 15 residues. V lost 0 bases and J lost 0, with 6 bases in between. CDR3 residues: CASSYSTSSYNEQFF. CDR3 DNA: TGTGCCAGCAGTTACTCGACTAGCTCCTACAATGAGCAGTTCTTC.

This clone was seen a few times. V is TRBV5-4 and J is TRBJ2-2, with 7 bases matching TRBD1. This CDR3 contains 14 residues. CDR1 SGHNT and CDR2 YYREEE come from the germline V gene (reference sequence). Trimming removed 3 bases from V and 6 bases from J; junction bases left unmatched: 5. The CDR3 DNA sequence: TGTGCCAGCAGCTCGGACAGGAGGTCCGGGGAGCTGTTTTTT. Translating it yields CASSSDRRSGELFF. The whole variable domain, filled in from reference TRBV5-4 and TRBJ2-2, reads ETGVTQSPTHLIKTRGQQVTLRCSSQSGHNTVSWYQQALGQGPQFIFQYYREEENGRGNFPPRFSGLQFPNYSSELNVNALELDDSALYLCASSSDRRSGELFFGEGSRLTVL.

The V call is TRBV6-1, the J call TRBJ2-3; TRBD2 aligns across 10 bases. J was trimmed by 5 bases and V by 1 base; bases with no gene match: 9. The CDR3 contains 17 residues. In germline, CDR1 is MNHNS, CDR2 SASEGT. CDR3 region: CASSEEWSGGDGDTQYF. DNA of the CDR3: TGTGCCAGCAGTGAAGAGTGGAGCGGGGGGGATGGAGATACGCAGTATTTT.

The rearrangement joins TRBV6-6 to TRBJ2-5; D ambiguous. The CDR3 spans 12 residues. V lost 3 bases and J lost 6, with 8 bases in between. Germline values: CDR1 MNHNY, CDR2 SVGAGI (reference sequence). DNA of the CDR3: TGTGCCAGCAGTTATGCGGAAAAGACCCAGTACTTC. This encodes CASSYAEKTQYF.